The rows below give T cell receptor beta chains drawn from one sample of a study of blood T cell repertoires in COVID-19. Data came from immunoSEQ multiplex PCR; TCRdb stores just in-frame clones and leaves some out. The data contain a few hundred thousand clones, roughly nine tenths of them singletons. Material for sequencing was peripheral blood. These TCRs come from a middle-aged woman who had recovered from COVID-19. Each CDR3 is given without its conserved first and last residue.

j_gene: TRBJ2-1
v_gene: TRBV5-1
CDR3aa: ASSLPGGTYNEQF

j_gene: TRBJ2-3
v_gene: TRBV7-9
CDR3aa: ASSLAWTSTDTQY

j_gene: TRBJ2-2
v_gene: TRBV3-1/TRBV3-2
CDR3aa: ASSPDSANTGELF

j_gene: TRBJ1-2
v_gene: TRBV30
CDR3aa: AWGTGANYGYT

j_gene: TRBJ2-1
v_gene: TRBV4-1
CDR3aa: ASSQVGLMKF

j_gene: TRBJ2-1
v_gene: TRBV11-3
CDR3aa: ASGIAVAYNEQF

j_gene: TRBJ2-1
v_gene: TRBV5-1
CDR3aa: ASSRTSGGFNNEQF

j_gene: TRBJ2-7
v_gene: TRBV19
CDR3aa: ASSIPTGNEQY

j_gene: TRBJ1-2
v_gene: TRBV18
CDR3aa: ASSPGMTVNYGYT

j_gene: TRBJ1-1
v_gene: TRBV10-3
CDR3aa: AISIRDRGGTEAF

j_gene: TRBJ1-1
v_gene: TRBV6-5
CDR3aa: ASRVTTGANTEAF

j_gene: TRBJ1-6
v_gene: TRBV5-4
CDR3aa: ASSRTTGQNNSPLH

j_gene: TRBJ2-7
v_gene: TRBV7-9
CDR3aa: ASTDSGGHYEQY

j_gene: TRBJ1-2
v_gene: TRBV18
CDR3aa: ASSPGQGGYT

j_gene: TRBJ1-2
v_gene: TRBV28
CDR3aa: ASSEIQGDGYT

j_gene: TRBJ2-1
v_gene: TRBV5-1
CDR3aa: ASSIDSPSYNEQF

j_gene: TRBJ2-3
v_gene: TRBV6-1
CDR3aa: ASSEGTGGVSTDTQY

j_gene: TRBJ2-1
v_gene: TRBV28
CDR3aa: ASSLYTSGVNEQF

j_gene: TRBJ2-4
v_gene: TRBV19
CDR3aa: ASNRLAGDRYIQY

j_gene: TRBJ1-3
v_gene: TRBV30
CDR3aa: ARTGNGNTIY

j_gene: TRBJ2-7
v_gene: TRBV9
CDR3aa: ASSVSGGLVYEQY

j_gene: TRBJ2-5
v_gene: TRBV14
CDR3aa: ASSLASQTQY

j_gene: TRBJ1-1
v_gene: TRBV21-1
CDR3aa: ASSNTRGTEAF

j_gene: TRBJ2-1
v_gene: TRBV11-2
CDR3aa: ASSYALFRTGGLNEQF

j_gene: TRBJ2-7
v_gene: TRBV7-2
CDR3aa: ASRLDTLTYEQY

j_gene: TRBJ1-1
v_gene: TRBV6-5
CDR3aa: ASRKTGGNTEAF

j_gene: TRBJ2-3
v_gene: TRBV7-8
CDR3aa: ASLSGTSTDTQY

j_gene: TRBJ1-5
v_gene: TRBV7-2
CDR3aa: ASRENRGTGNQPQH

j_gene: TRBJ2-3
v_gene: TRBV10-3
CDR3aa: AISASGAADTQY

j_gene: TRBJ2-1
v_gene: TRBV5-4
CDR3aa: ASSQWAGRSDEQF

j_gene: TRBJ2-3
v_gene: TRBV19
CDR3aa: ASSASGTDTQY

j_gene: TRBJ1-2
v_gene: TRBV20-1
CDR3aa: STGTLHGYT

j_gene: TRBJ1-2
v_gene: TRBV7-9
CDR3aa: ASSLYAGPNYGYT

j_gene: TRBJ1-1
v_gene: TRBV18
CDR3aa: ASSPVLDRLLDTEAF

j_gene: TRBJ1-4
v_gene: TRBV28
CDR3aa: ASSSTEQGRSEKLF

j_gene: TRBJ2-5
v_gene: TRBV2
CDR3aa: ASSTTGTSGQETQY

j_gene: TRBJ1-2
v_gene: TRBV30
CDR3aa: AWRGTGGRYYGYT

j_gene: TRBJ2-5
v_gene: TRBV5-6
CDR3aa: ASRPQGLAGFETQY

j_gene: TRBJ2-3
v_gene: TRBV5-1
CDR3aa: ASSSGLAASTDTQY

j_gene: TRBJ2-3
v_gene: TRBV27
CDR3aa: ASSFRRESNTDTQY

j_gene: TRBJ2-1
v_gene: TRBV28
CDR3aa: ASSLHISGISLREQF

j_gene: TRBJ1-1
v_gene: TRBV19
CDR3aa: ASSTRTGVRAEAF

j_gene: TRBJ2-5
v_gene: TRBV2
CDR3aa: ASSEALGGGETQY